The 32 T cell receptor beta chains given below trace back to one sample, sequenced in a study of shared clonotypes between healthy human individuals. Assay: immunoSEQ multiplex PCR; the TCRdb copy retains only in-frame clones and omits some. This table has hundreds of thousands of clones, 85% to 95% appearing once. CD45RO-negative, CCR7-positively selected cells formed the naive CD8 fraction, excluding terminally differentiated effector memory CD45RA+ cells. Sequenced input: naive CD8+ T cells sorted from blood. The source is a man aged 30-40 years in good health.

This clone appeared a single time. The CDR3 DNA is TGTGCCAGCAGCCAAGATTCCCTTGTAGGGGGAGGCACAGATACGCAGTATTTT. It yields the protein CASSQDSLVGGGTDTQYF. The chain combines TRBV14 with TRBJ2-3, with D perhaps matching TRBD1 (6 bases). CDR1 is SGHDN and CDR2 is FVKESK in the germline V gene. V was trimmed by 0 bases and J by 1 base, leaving 17 bases between them. The CDR3 length is 18 residues.

For this clone: Other DNA variants within this sample encode the same CDR3. V gene TRBV27 combines with J gene TRBJ2-1; no definite D call. This CDR3 spans 12 amino acids. CDR1 and CDR2 from the germline V gene are MNHEY and SMNVEV (reference sequence). V was trimmed by 0 bases and J by 7 bases, leaving 4 bases between them. The CDR3 DNA follows: TGTGCCAGCAGTTTATCCGGTAATGAGCAGTTCTTC. Amino acids: CASSLSGNEQFF.

The rearrangement links TRBV4-1 to TRBJ2-3, with a weak D call TRBD2 (5 bases). Looked up from germline, CDR1 is MGHRA and CDR2 is YSYEKL. This CDR3 has 15 residues. V shed 2 bases and J shed 2 bases, with 11 bases lying between them. The CDR3 loop reads CASSQTSGITDTQYF. CDR3 DNA sequence: TGCGCCAGCAGCCAAACAAGCGGAATCACAGATACGCAGTATTTT.

This clone was recorded once. The chain uses TRBV7-2 and TRBJ2-1; 12 bases are shared with TRBD2. The CDR3 is made up of 17 amino acids. Germline V gene data show CDR1 as SGHTA and CDR2 as FQGNSA. With 2 bases clipped from V and 3 bases from J, the junction kept 5 bases outside the gene matches. The CDR3 is CASSLTLAGGNYNEQFF. CDR3 nucleotide sequence: TGTGCCAGCAGCTTAACCCTAGCGGGAGGGAACTACAATGAGCAGTTCTTC.

This chain uses TRBV30 with TRBJ1-2; D gene unclear. Germline lookup yields CDR1 GTSNPN and CDR2 SVGIG (reference sequence). Trimming removed 0 bases from V and 0 bases from J, with 5 bases in between. The CDR3 covers 13 residues. CDR3 in amino acids: CAWSVAANYGYTF. CDR3 DNA sequence: TGTGCCTGGAGTGTGGCCGCTAACTATGGCTACACCTTC. Combining the CDR3 with reference TRBV30 and TRBJ1-2 gives the whole variable domain SQTIHQWPATLVQPVGSPLSLECTVEGTSNPNLYWYRQAAGRGLQLLFYSVGIGQISSEVPQNLSASRPQDRQFILSSKKLLLSDSGFYLCAWSVAANYGYTFGSGTRLTVV.

This clone was recorded a few times. The gene calls are TRBV10-1 and TRBJ2-1, with D hard to call. This CDR3 region has 15 residues. V lost 6 bases to trimming and J lost 9 bases, with 21 bases between them. CDR1 WNHNN and CDR2 SYGVQD come from the germline V gene (reference sequence). The CDR3 nucleotides read TGCGCCAGCAGCCTAGTCGATTCTTCGGTCGTTGAGCAGTTCTTC. Its protein product is CASSLVDSSVVEQFF.

In this sample, this clone turned up a few times. The chain couples TRBV7-9 to TRBJ1-2; D is ambiguous. CDR1 and CDR2 from the germline V gene are SEHNR and FQNEAQ (reference sequence). The CDR3 runs to 12 residues. The V and J ends lost 2 bases and 7 bases respectively, with 8 bases between them. CDR3 nucleotides: TGTGCCAGCAGCTTATCCCCAGGTGGCTACACCTTC. Translation: CASSLSPGGYTF. Drawing the rest from reference TRBV7-9 and TRBJ1-2, the complete variable domain is DTGVSQNPRHKITKRGQNVTFRCDPISEHNRLYWYRQTLGQGPEFLTYFQNEAQLEKSRLLSDRFSAERPKGSFSTLEIQRTEQGDSAMYLCASSLSPGGYTFGSGTRLTVV.

This chain joins TRBV25-1 and TRBJ2-1, with 8 bases that match TRBD2. CDR3 size: 17 residues. Germline trimming cut 4 bases from V and 0 bases from J; bases unmatched to any gene: 8. Germline V lookup: CDR1 MGHDK, CDR2 SYGVNS. CDR3 coding DNA: TGTGCCAGCAGTGGGGCCAAGAGCGGGAGCTCCTACAATGAGCAGTTCTTC. Amino acids: CASSGAKSGSSYNEQFF.

The count of this clone is one. The V gene is TRBV9, the J gene TRBJ2-5; 7 positions match TRBD2. The CDR3 is 15 amino acids. Germline CDR1 SGDLS, CDR2 YYNGEE. J gave up 0 bases and V 3 bases, and 5 bases lay outside the gene matches. The CDR3 sequence: CASSEGLTNQETQYF. The CDR3, as DNA: TGTGCCAGCAGCGAGGGACTAACTAACCAAGAGACCCAGTACTTC.

This chain links TRBV7-9 with TRBJ1-1; D is unresolved. The CDR3 spans 15 residues. Germline loops: CDR1 SEHNR, CDR2 FQNEAQ (reference sequence). Trimming stripped 5 bases from V and 1 base from J, with 14 bases between. The CDR3 region has the DNA TGTGCCAGCAGCGACACAACGGGCCAGAACACTGAAGCTTTCTTT. The encoded protein is CASSDTTGQNTEAFF.

The gene calls are TRBV7-8 and TRBJ1-5, with 7 nucleotides matching TRBD1. Germline values: CDR1 SGHVS, CDR2 FQNEAQ. The junction had 4 bases not matched to a gene; V was cut back by 5 bases and J by 6 bases. CDR3 size: 13 residues. The CDR3 loop reads CASSTRQGQPQHF. Written as DNA, the CDR3 is TGTGCCAGCAGCACTCGACAGGGTCAGCCCCAGCATTTT. The whole variable domain, filled in from reference TRBV7-8 and TRBJ1-5, reads GAGVSQSPRYKVAKRGQDVALRCDPISGHVSLFWYQQALGQGPEFLTYFQNEAQLDKSGLPSDRFFAERPEGSVSTLKIQRTQQEDSAVYLCASSTRQGQPQHFGDGTRLSIL.

The chain employs TRBV27 and TRBJ1-5; TRBD1 might be the D (5 bases). Trimming shortened V by 5 bases and J by 4 bases, and 12 bases separated the two germline ends. The CDR3 length is 14 residues. Germline loops: CDR1 MNHEY, CDR2 SMNVEV (reference sequence). The CDR3 reads CASSRTDTNQPQHF. The CDR3 DNA sequence: TGTGCCAGCAGTCGGACGGACACTAATCAGCCCCAGCATTTT.

The J gene is TRBJ1-2, the V gene TRBV27; 9 positions agree with TRBD1. The germline gives CDR1 MNHEY, CDR2 SMNVEV (reference sequence). V was clipped by 4 bases and J by 5 bases; unmatched bases: 5. The CDR3 is 14 amino acids. For the CDR3, the DNA is TGTGCCAGCAGTTCCTACAGGGGGCAATATGGCTACACCTTC. This translates into CASSSYRGQYGYTF.

For the CDR3, the DNA is TGTGCCAGCAGCGAAAGACGGTTAAAACAGCGGGAGGGAATTCTCTACAATGAGCAGTTCTTC. It yields the protein CASSERRLKQREGILYNEQFF. This chain links TRBV7-6 with TRBJ2-1; 10 positions match TRBD2. The CDR3 has 21 residues. CDR1 is SGHVS, CDR2 FNYEAQ, per germline. Trimming cost V 5 bases and J 3 bases; bases outside gene matches: 22.

This clone occurred once. V is TRBV25-1 and J is TRBJ2-2; 12 nucleotides align to TRBD2. The CDR3 has 15 amino acids. The germline gives CDR1 MGHDK, CDR2 SYGVNS. J was trimmed by 7 bases and V by 8 bases; bases with no gene match: 8. The CDR3 DNA sequence: TGTGCCAGCGGGGGACTAGCGGGTTTGGGCGGGGAGCTGTTTTTT. As protein: CASGGLAGLGGELFF.

The rearrangement links TRBV5-6 to TRBJ2-7; D is undetermined. The CDR3 has 13 amino acids. Trimming left V 0 bases short and J 8 bases short, with 12 bases between. The germline CDR1 and CDR2 sequences are SGHDT and YYEEEE. The CDR3: CASSLVRERKQYF. CDR3 DNA sequence: TGTGCCAGCAGCTTGGTCCGAGAAAGGAAGCAGTACTTC.

The chain links TRBV10-2 to TRBJ2-1; the D gene could be TRBD1 or TRBD2 (5 bases each). V gave up 8 bases and J gave up 9 bases, with 14 bases separating them. The CDR3 contains 12 residues. Germline CDR1 WSHSY, CDR2 SAAADI. The CDR3 DNA is TGCGCCAGCTTGGGGACCCCAGGTGAGCAGTTCTTC. Amino acid sequence: CASLGTPGEQFF.

This sequence joins TRBV28 and TRBJ2-2, with no clear D. Trimming stripped 8 bases from V and 4 bases from J, with 14 bases between. From germline, CDR1 is MDHEN and CDR2 SYDVKM. The CDR3 spans 14 residues. CDR3 loop: CASDKVGGTGELFF. In nucleotides, the CDR3 is TGTGCCAGCGATAAGGTTGGTGGCACCGGGGAGCTGTTTTTT.

The CDR3 coding sequence is TGTGCCAGTAGTCGAAGGGCTAGCGGGAGTATTGCAGATACGCAGTATTTT. Its protein product is CASSRRASGSIADTQYF. The chain combines TRBV19 with TRBJ2-3; TRBD2 aligns across 10 bases. Germline CDR1 reads LNHDA; CDR2 reads SQIVND (reference sequence). With V trimmed by 5 bases and J by 4 bases, 12 bases remained unmatched. The CDR3 extends over 17 amino acids.

The chain is built from TRBV28 and TRBJ1-2; D uncertain. The CDR3 runs to 14 residues. The V end was cut by 7 bases, the J end by 8 bases, with 20 bases between. Germline V gene data show CDR1 as MDHEN and CDR2 as SYDVKM. The CDR3 DNA follows: TGTGCCAGCATACTACCCGGCAGAGCAGTCGGCTACACCTTC. This encodes CASILPGRAVGYTF.

This chain uses TRBV7-9 with TRBJ2-2, with 7 bases aligning to TRBD1. The V and J ends lost 6 bases and 0 bases, in that order; junction bases with no gene match: 4. The CDR3 loop spans 15 amino acids. CDR1 SEHNR and CDR2 FQNEAQ come from the germline V gene (reference sequence). The CDR3 spells CASRTGQTNTGELFF. For the CDR3, the DNA is TGTGCCAGCAGAACGGGACAGACGAACACCGGGGAGCTGTTTTTT.

Comments on this clone: The sample has other DNA sequences that encode this CDR3 too. The chain employs TRBV19 and TRBJ1-4; tentatively, D is TRBD1 (5 bases). This CDR3 is 13 amino acids long. Trimming removed 3 bases at V and 8 bases at J, with 10 bases between. Germline V gives CDR1 LNHDA, CDR2 SQIVND (reference sequence). CDR3 sequence (DNA): TGTGCCAGTAGTATCGGGGGTGACGAAAAACTGTTTTTT. Amino acids: CASSIGGDEKLFF. The variable domain in full, completed from reference TRBV19 and TRBJ1-4, reads DGGITQSPKYLFRKEGQNVTLSCEQNLNHDAMYWYRQDPGQGLRLIYYSQIVNDFQKGDIAEGYSVSREKKESFPLTVTSAQKNPTAFYLCASSIGGDEKLFFGSGTQLSVL.

The V and J genes are TRBV4-3 and TRBJ2-1, with TRBD2 matching 8 bases. The CDR3 covers 16 residues. J lost 4 bases, V lost 0 bases, and 5 bases had no gene match. Per germline, CDR1 LGHNA and CDR2 YSLEER. The CDR3 coding sequence is TGCGCCAGCAGCCAAGAATTAAGCGGGAGTTACAATGAGCAGTTCTTC. Protein product: CASSQELSGSYNEQFF.

This chain links TRBV11-3 with TRBJ2-2; 8 nucleotides match TRBD2. CDR3 length: 18 residues. V lost 5 bases to trimming and J lost 1 base; unmatched junction nucleotides: 12. Per the germline V gene, CDR1 is SGHNT and CDR2 is YENEEA. In DNA, the CDR3 is TGTGCCAGCAGCCCTTGGACTAGCTCCTCTAAGAACACCGGGGAGCTGTTTTTT. It is translated as CASSPWTSSSKNTGELFF.

This clone was observed once. V and J are TRBV7-3 and TRBJ2-5; D remains unclear. The germline gives CDR1 SGHTA, CDR2 FQGTGA. This CDR3 comprises 15 residues. V lost 5 bases, J lost 1 base, and 14 bases lay in between. CDR3 sequence reads: CASSPLLRAQETQYF. Here the CDR3 DNA reads TGTGCCAGCAGCCCCTTATTACGGGCCCAAGAGACCCAGTACTTC. The full variable domain, in which reference TRBV7-3 and TRBJ2-5 provide the parts outside the CDR3, is GAGVSQTPSNKVTEKGKYVELRCDPISGHTALYWYRQSLGQGPEFLIYFQGTGAADDSGLPNDRFFAVRPEGSVSTLKIQRTERGDSAVYLCASSPLLRAQETQYFGPGTRLLVL.

The chain couples TRBV11-2 to TRBJ2-5; D call uncertain. This CDR3 has 15 residues. The V gene lost 4 bases and the J gene lost 2 bases, with 14 bases spanning the gap. The germline V gene has CDR1 SGHAT and CDR2 FQNNGV. The CDR3: CASSSYDGSQETQYF. In nucleotides, the CDR3 is TGTGCCAGCAGCTCCTACGACGGTAGTCAAGAGACCCAGTACTTC.

On this clone itself: Additional DNA sequences in this sample encode the identical CDR3. The chain is built from TRBV27 and TRBJ2-3; D is unresolved. Germline V CDR1 and CDR2: MNHEY, SMNVEV (reference sequence). The CDR3 covers 12 residues. Deletions cut 5 bases from V and 3 bases from J, with 6 bases between. The CDR3 DNA reads as TGTGCCAGCAGTGACCTTACAGATACGCAGTATTTT. It encodes CASSDLTDTQYF.

This chain links TRBV11-2 with TRBJ2-7; 9 bases match TRBD1. Germline V gene data show CDR1 as SGHAT and CDR2 as FQNNGV. J was trimmed by 2 bases and V by 5 bases; bases with no gene match: 10. This CDR3 is 16 amino acids long. CDR3 sequence reads: CASSGWTGVGTYEQYF. In nucleotides, the CDR3 is TGTGCCAGCAGCGGATGGACAGGGGTAGGAACCTACGAGCAGTACTTC.

The chain recombines TRBV27 with TRBJ2-7; either TRBD1 or TRBD2 may supply D (6 bases each). The CDR3 runs 16 residues. CDR1 is MNHEY, CDR2 SMNVEV, per germline (reference sequence). Trimming cost V 7 bases and J 0 bases, with 19 bases left between them. CDR3 bases: TGTGCCAGCACCCAATTGGGGGGCCGGAGCTCCTACGAGCAGTACTTC. This codes for CASTQLGGRSSYEQYF.

The rearrangement joins TRBV4-3 to TRBJ1-2, with D tentatively TRBD1 (6 bases). CDR1 and CDR2 (germline): LGHNA, YSLEER. The V and J ends lost 4 bases and 8 bases respectively, with 14 bases between them. The length of the CDR3 is 13 residues. CDR3 amino acids: CASSPWGAAGYTF. The CDR3 DNA reads as TGCGCCAGCAGCCCCTGGGGGGCAGCAGGCTACACCTTC.

J is TRBJ2-5 and V is TRBV27; tentative D call: TRBD2 (5 bases). The CDR3 sequence is 14 residues long. V dropped 8 bases and J dropped 1 base, with 14 bases sitting between them. The germline gives CDR1 MNHEY, CDR2 SMNVEV (reference sequence). CDR3: CASGGAEIQETQYF. Written as DNA, the CDR3 is TGTGCCAGCGGAGGAGCGGAGATCCAAGAGACCCAGTACTTC.

The chain links TRBV6-1 to TRBJ2-2, with 10 positions matching TRBD1. Germline CDR1 and CDR2: MNHNS and SASEGT. CDR3 length: 14 amino acids. The trim removed 6 bases at V and 7 bases at J, leaving 5 bases unmatched. CDR3 DNA sequence: TGTGCCAGCAGAGACAGGGGGCATGGCGGGGAGCTGTTTTTT. This gives the protein CASRDRGHGGELFF.